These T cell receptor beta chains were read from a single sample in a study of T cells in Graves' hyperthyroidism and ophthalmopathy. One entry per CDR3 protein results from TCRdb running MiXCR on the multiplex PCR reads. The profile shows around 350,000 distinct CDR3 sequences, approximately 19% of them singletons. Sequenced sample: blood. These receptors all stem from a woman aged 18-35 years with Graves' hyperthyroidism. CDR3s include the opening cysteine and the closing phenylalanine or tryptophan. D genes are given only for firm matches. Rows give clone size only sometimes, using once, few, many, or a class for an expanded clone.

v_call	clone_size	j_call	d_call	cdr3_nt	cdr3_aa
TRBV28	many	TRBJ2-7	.	TGTGCCAGCAGTTTAAGAGGCGGGCTTACCACTGTGCCGTACTTC	CASSLRGGLTTVPYF
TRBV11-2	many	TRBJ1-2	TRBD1	TGTGCCAGCAGCTCACTCAACAGACAGGGCGACCATCGCTATGGCTACACCTTC	CASSSLNRQGDHRYGYTF
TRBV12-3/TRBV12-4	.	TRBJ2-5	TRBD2	TGTGCCAGCAGCCCAACCTCCTGGACTAGCCCGATCGAAGAGACCCAGTACTTC	CASSPTSWTSPIEETQYF
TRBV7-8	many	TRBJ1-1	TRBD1	TGTGCCAGCAGCTTACAGTTCCGGGACAGGGACGCTTTCTTT	CASSLQFRDRDAFF
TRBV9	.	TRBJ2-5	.	TGTGCCAGCAGCGTAGATGGGGCAGAAGAGACCCAGTACTTC	CASSVDGAEETQYF
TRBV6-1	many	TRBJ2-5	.	TGTGCCAGCAGTGACTATAGTGAAGAGACCCAGTACTTC	CASSDYSEETQYF
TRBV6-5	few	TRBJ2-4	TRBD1	TGTGCCAGCAGTTCCGACCCGGGACAGGGGGCCCACATTCAGTACTTC	CASSSDPGQGAHIQYF
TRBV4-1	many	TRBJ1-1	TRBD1	TGCGCCAGCAGCCATCCCCGACAGGGGCCAGAAGCTTTCTTT	CASSHPRQGPEAFF
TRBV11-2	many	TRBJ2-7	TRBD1	TGTGCCAGCAGCTCCACCTTACAGGGGTACGAGCAGTACTTC	CASSSTLQGYEQYF
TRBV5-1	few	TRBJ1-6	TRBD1	TGCGCCAGCAGCTTGGACCCGGGACAGGGCAATTCACCCCTCCACTTT	CASSLDPGQGNSPLHF
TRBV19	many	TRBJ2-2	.	TGTGCCAGTAGTATAGCGGGCACCGGGGAGCTGTTTTTT	CASSIAGTGELFF
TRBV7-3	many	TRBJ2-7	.	TGTGCCAGCAGCTTAACAGGCTTGGACGAGCAGTACTTC	CASSLTGLDEQYF
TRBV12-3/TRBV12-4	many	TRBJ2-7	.	TGTGCCAGCAGCACCTCCGGGACACTCTCCTACGAGCAGTACTTC	CASSTSGTLSYEQYF
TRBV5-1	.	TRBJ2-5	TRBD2	TGCGCCAGCAGCTCTAGGAGGACTAGCGGGATTCAAGAGACCCAGTACTTC	CASSSRRTSGIQETQYF
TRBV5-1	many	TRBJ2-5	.	TGCGCCAGCAGCTTGACTAGGGCGGGAGAGACCCAGTACTTC	CASSLTRAGETQYF
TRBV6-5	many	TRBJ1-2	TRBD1	TGTGCCAGCAGTTACCGGGGACAGGGTGAAGGCTACACCTTC	CASSYRGQGEGYTF
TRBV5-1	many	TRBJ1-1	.	TGCGCCAGCAGCTCGGTGATCGGGGGGCGAAAAATGAACACTGAAGCTTTCTTT	CASSSVIGGRKMNTEAFF
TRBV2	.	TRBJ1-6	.	TGTGCCAGCAGTGAAGTCCGGGGCAGGGTTAATTCACCCCTCCACTTT	CASSEVRGRVNSPLHF
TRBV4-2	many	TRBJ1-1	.	TGTGCCAGCAGCCAATACCCAAGGATGAACACTGAAGCTTTCTTT	CASSQYPRMNTEAFF
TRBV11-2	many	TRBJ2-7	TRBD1	TGTGCCAGCAGCCGGACGACAGGGGGGACCTACGAGCAGTACTTC	CASSRTTGGTYEQYF
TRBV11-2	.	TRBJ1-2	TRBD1	TGTGCCAGCAGCTGGTCACAGGGGTATGGCTACACCTTC	CASSWSQGYGYTF
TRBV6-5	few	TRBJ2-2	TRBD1	TGTGCCAGCAGTTACTCGAAAGGGACAGCGAACACCGGGGAGCTGTTTTTT	CASSYSKGTANTGELFF
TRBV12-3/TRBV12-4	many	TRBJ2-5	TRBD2	TGTGCCAGCAGTTTAGAAGTGGGGGGGAGGGAGACCCAGTACTTC	CASSLEVGGRETQYF
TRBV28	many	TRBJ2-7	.	TGTGCCAGCGGGGTTTACTCCTACGAGCAGTACTTC	CASGVYSYEQYF
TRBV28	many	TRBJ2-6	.	TGTGCCAGCAGTTTAACTGACTCTGGGGCCAACGTCCTGACTTTC	CASSLTDSGANVLTF
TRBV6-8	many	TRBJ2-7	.	TGTGCCAGCGCTGAATATGAGCACGAGCAGTACTTC	CASAEYEHEQYF
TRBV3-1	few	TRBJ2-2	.	TGTGCCAGCAGCCAAGGCCCCCCAGCGGTCGAGGAGGGCGGGGAGCTGTTTTTT	CASSQGPPAVEEGGELFF
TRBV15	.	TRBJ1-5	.	TGTGCCACCAGCAGACCGGAACAGGGCTATCAGCCCCAGCATTTT	CATSRPEQGYQPQHF
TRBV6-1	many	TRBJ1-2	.	TGTGCCAGCAGATCAACAGGGAGCTATGGCTACACCTTC	CASRSTGSYGYTF
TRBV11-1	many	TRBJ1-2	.	TGTGCCAGCAGCCCCGGCGGACCCCAGGAGACCTATGGCTACACCTTC	CASSPGGPQETYGYTF
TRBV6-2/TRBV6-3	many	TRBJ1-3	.	TGTGCCAGCAGACAAAACCTAATACATGGAAACTCTGGAAACACCATATATTTT	CASRQNLIHGNSGNTIYF
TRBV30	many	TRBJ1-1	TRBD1	TGTGCCTGGAGTGGGGACAGGGACACTGAAGCTTTCTTT	CAWSGDRDTEAFF
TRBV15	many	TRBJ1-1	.	TGTGCCACCAGCAGGCACTTGAACACTGAAGCTTTCTTT	CATSRHLNTEAFF
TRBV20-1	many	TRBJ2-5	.	TGCAGTGCTAGAGGCCAGACTGGAGGGGAGACCCAGTACTTC	CSARGQTGGETQYF
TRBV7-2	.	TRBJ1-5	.	TGTGCCAGCAGCTTTGTGAACAGGGAAGGTCAGCCCCAGCATTTT	CASSFVNREGQPQHF
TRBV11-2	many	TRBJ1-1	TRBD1	TGTGCCAGCAGCCAGACAGGGCAGTACACTGAAGCTTTCTTT	CASSQTGQYTEAFF
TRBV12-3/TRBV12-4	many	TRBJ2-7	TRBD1	TGTGCCAGCAGTTCCCTGGGACAGGGGGCGAACTACGAGCAGTACTTC	CASSSLGQGANYEQYF
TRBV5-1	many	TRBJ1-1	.	TGCGCCAGCAGCTTGAATGGGGGTGAAGCTTTCTTT	CASSLNGGEAFF
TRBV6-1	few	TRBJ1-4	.	TGTGCCAGCAGTGAATCACCCACCCTCGGGACGGGTAATGAAAAACTGTTTTTT	CASSESPTLGTGNEKLFF
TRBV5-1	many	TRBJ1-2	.	TGCGCCAGCAGCTTGGCCGAGTCCCAGGGGATCAACTATGGCTACACCTTC	CASSLAESQGINYGYTF